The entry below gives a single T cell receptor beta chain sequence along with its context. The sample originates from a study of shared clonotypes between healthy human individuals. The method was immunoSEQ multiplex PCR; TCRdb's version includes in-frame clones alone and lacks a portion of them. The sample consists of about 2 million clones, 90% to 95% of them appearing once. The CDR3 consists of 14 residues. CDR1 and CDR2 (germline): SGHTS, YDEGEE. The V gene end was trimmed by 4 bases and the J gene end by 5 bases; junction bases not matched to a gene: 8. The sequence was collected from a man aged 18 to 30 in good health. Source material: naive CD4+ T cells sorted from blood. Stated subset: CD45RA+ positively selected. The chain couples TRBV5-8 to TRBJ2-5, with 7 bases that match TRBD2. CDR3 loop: CASSRAGVGETQYF. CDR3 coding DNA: TGTGCCAGCAGCCGTGCGGGGGTTGGGGAGACCCAGTACTTC. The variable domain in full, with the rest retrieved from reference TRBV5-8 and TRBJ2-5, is EAGVTQSPTHLIKTRGQQATLRCSPISGHTSVYWYQQALGLGLQFLLWYDEGEERNRGNFPPRFSGRQFPNYSSELNVNALELEDSALYLCASSRAGVGETQYFGPGTRLLVL.